This TCR beta chain comes out of a study of T cells in Graves' hyperthyroidism and ophthalmopathy. This clonotype has only a few counts. Using RNA transcripts as the source, TCR beta CDR3 regions were amplified. HTBI primers were the set used in a first-round RT-PCR of the TCR CDR3. Using its own MiXCR run on the multiplex PCR reads, TCRdb lists one record per CDR3 protein. This table holds about 560,000 distinct CDR3 sequences, around 15% found once. In germline, CDR1 is SGHVS, CDR2 FQNEAQ. V shed 2 bases, J shed 6 bases, and the junction held 9 bases outside the gene matches. This CDR3 has 17 amino acids.

Sequences were obtained from blood. V gene TRBV7-8 combines with J gene TRBJ2-2; 10 bases fit TRBD2. The clonotype originates from a woman aged 18-29 years with Graves' hyperthyroidism. CDR3 sequence reads: CASSLYIGTSVAGELFF. CDR3 nucleotide sequence: TGTGCCAGCAGCTTATACATTGGGACTAGCGTGGCCGGGGAGCTGTTTTTT. Full variable domain (rest looked up from reference TRBV7-8 and TRBJ2-2): GAGVSQSPRYKVAKRGQDVALRCDPISGHVSLFWYQQALGQGPEFLTYFQNEAQLDKSGLPSDRFFAERPEGSVSTLKIQRTQQEDSAVYLCASSLYIGTSVAGELFFGEGSRLTVL.